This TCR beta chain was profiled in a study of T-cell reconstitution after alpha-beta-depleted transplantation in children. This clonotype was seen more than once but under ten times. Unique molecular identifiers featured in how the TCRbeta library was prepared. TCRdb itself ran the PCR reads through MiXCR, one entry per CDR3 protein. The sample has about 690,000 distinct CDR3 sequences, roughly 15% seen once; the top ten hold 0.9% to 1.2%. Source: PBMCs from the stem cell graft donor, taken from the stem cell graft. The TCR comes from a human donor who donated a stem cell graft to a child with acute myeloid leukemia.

The CDR3: CASSRASYNEQFF. The CDR3 DNA sequence: TGCGCCAGCAGCCGGGCCAGCTACAATGAGCAGTTCTTC. V usage is TRBV4-3 and J usage is TRBJ2-1; no definite D call. The CDR3 runs to 13 residues. Between the trimmed V and J ends, which lost 4 bases and 3 bases, there was a span of 7 bases. Germline-derived CDR1 and CDR2 are LGHNA and YSLEER.